A selection of T cell receptor beta chains follows, all from one sample in a study of cytomegalovirus exposure and HLA in healthy donors. Some clones are missing from TCRdb's copy, which holds only in-frame ones; the method was immunoSEQ multiplex PCR. The sample lists about 110,000 clones; over 70% were seen once. The sample was PBMCs. These receptor sequences come from a man aged 25 to 45 in good health and CMV-seronegative. CDR3s include the opening cysteine and the closing phenylalanine or tryptophan. Fields, in order: clone size, V gene, D gene, J gene, CDR3 DNA, CDR3 protein. The D gene is left open where the match is weak. Clone sizes are given selectively: once, few, many, or a class where the clone is expanded.

.	TRBV4-1	.	TRBJ2-2	TGCGCCAGCAGAACGGTGGGGGGCACCGGGGAGCTGTTTTTT	CASRTVGGTGELFF
.	TRBV30	.	TRBJ1-5	TGTGCCTGGAGGGCGGCAAGCAATCAGCCCCAGCATTTT	CAWRAASNQPQHF
.	TRBV2	.	TRBJ2-7	TGTGCCAGCAGCGTACCACCCCTATCCGAGCAGTACTTC	CASSVPPLSEQYF
.	TRBV29-1	.	TRBJ2-1	TGCAGCGTTTTCCTAGGCGTGAGAAGCGAGCAGTTCTTC	CSVFLGVRSEQFF
.	TRBV5-1	TRBD2	TRBJ2-1	TGCGCCAGCAGCTTGCTAGCGGGGTTCTACAATGAGCAGTTCTTC	CASSLLAGFYNEQFF
.	TRBV11-2	TRBD1	TRBJ2-7	TGTGCCAGCAGGCCGGGACAGGGGGCCCACGAGCAGTACTTC	CASRPGQGAHEQYF
few	TRBV28	TRBD1	TRBJ2-3	TGTGCCAGCAGCCAGACAGGGGGCTGGACAGATACGCAGTATTTT	CASSQTGGWTDTQYF
.	TRBV29-1	.	TRBJ2-7	TGCAGCGTCCACGGCGGCGGTTCTGAGCAGCAGTACTTC	CSVHGGGSEQQYF
.	TRBV29-1	TRBD1	TRBJ2-2	TGCAGCGTTGGGACAGGGACGAGCACCGGGGAGCTGTTTTTT	CSVGTGTSTGELFF
.	TRBV10-2	TRBD2	TRBJ2-3	TGCGCCAGCAGACGGGCGGGAGGCCGCACAGATACGCAGTATTTT	CASRRAGGRTDTQYF
.	TRBV28	TRBD2	TRBJ2-7	TGTGCCAGCAGTTCCCGGGAGGGCCGGTCCTACGAGCAGTACTTC	CASSSREGRSYEQYF
.	TRBV15	TRBD1	TRBJ2-2	TGTGCCACCAGCAGCGACAGGGGGCGGGAAACCGGGGAGCTGTTTTTT	CATSSDRGRETGELFF
.	TRBV4-1	.	TRBJ2-7	TGCGCCAGCAGCCTACTCTGGGACTCGTCCTACGAGCAGTACTTC	CASSLLWDSSYEQYF
.	TRBV6-5	.	TRBJ2-7	TGTGCCAGCAATCAAGGCCAGAGGGCCTACGAGCAGTACTTC	CASNQGQRAYEQYF
.	TRBV9	.	TRBJ1-1	TGTGCCAGCAGCGTCGGTAGAGGCACTGAAGCTTTCTTT	CASSVGRGTEAFF
.	TRBV6-1	TRBD1	TRBJ2-7	TGTGCCACCCGACAGGGTTGGAACGAGCAGTACTTC	CATRQGWNEQYF
.	TRBV6-5	TRBD2	TRBJ2-1	TGTGCCAGCAGTTACTCGACTAGCGGGGGGAGGAATGAGCAGTTCTTC	CASSYSTSGGRNEQFF
.	TRBV4-2	.	TRBJ2-1	TGTGCCAGCAGCCAACCATTATGGACTGGCAACGAGCAGTTCTTC	CASSQPLWTGNEQFF
.	TRBV2	TRBD2	TRBJ2-2	TGTGCCAGCAGGGGGGGAGGGGCCGGGGAGCTGTTTTTT	CASRGGGAGELFF
.	TRBV10-1	TRBD1	TRBJ2-7	TGCGCCAGCAGTGAGTCGCGGCAGGGGGTATACGAGCAGTACTTC	CASSESRQGVYEQYF
.	TRBV6-6	TRBD2	TRBJ2-7	TGTGCCAGCAGTCCAGGACTAGCGGGGGCCTACGAGCAGTACTTC	CASSPGLAGAYEQYF
.	TRBV29-1	.	TRBJ1-5	TGCAGCGTCCTAGATCGGGGATGGGAGCCCCAGCATTTT	CSVLDRGWEPQHF
many	TRBV7-8	TRBD1	TRBJ1-1	TGTGCCAGCAGCACAGGGGTGGGCACTGAAGCTTTCTTT	CASSTGVGTEAFF
.	TRBV28	.	TRBJ2-7	TGTGCCAGCCGGAGACCTAGCGATTCGGGCTACGAGCAGTACTTC	CASRRPSDSGYEQYF
.	TRBV2	.	TRBJ1-3	TGTGCCAGCAGTGGGAGACTCTTAGGTGGTAACACCATATATTTT	CASSGRLLGGNTIYF
.	TRBV4-1	TRBD1	TRBJ2-7	TGCGCCAGCAGCCAAACCGGGACAGGGGGCTACGAGCAGTACTTC	CASSQTGTGGYEQYF
.	TRBV28	TRBD2	TRBJ2-1	TGTGCCAGCAGTCCAGCGGGAGACCCCTACAATGAGCAGTTCTTC	CASSPAGDPYNEQFF
.	TRBV6-1	TRBD1	TRBJ1-2	TGTGCCAGCAGCGACGGTTGGGGGACAGGGGCTGGCTACACCTTC	CASSDGWGTGAGYTF
.	TRBV19	.	TRBJ1-5	TGTGCCAGTAAACAGGGTCTTCAGCCCCAGCATTTT	CASKQGLQPQHF
.	TRBV29-1	.	TRBJ1-5	TGCAGCGTCGAAGGGGCAGGGCAGCCCCAGCATTTT	CSVEGAGQPQHF
.	TRBV11-2	TRBD1	TRBJ1-1	TGTGCCAGCAGCCCCGACAGGGTCCTTCTAGGTAACACTGAAGCTTTCTTT	CASSPDRVLLGNTEAFF